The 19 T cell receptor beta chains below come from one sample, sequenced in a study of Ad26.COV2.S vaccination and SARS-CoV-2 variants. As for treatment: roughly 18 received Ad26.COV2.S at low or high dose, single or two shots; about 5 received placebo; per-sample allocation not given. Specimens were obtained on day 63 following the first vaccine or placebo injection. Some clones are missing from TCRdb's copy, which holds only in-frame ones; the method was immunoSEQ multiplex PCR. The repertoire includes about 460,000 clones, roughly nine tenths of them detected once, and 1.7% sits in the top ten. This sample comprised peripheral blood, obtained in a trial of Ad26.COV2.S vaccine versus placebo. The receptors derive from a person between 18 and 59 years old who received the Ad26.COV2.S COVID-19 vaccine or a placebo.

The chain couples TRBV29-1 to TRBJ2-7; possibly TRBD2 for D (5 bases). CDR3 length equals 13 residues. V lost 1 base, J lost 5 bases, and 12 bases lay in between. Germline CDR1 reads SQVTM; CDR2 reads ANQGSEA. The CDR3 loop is CSVEAPAGNEQYF. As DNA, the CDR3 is TGCAGCGTTGAAGCCCCCGCGGGCAACGAGCAGTACTTC.

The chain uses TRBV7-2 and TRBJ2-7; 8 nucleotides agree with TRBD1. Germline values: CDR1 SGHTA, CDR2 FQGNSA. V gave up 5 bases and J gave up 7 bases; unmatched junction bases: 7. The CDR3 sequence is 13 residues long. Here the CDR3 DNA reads TGTGCCAGCAGCCACCGGACAGGGTGGGAGCAGTACTTC. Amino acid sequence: CASSHRTGWEQYF.

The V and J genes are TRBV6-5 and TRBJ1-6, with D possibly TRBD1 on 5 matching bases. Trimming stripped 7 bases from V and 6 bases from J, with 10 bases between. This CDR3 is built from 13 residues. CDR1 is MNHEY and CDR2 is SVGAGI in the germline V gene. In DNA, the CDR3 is TGTGCCAGCACGCCAGGGAGTAATTCACCCCTCCACTTT. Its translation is CASTPGSNSPLHF.

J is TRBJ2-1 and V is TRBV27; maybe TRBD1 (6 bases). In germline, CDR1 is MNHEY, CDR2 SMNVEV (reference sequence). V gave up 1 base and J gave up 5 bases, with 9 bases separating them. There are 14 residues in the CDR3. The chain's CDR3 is CASSLLGADNEQFF. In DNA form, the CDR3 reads TGTGCCAGCAGTTTATTGGGGGCGGACAATGAGCAGTTCTTC.

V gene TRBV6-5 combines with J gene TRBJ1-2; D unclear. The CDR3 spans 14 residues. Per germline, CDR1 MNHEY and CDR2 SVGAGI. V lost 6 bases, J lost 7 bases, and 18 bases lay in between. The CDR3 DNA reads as TGTGCCAGCAGAGATTTATGGGTAGCTAGTGGCTACACCTTC. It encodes CASRDLWVASGYTF.

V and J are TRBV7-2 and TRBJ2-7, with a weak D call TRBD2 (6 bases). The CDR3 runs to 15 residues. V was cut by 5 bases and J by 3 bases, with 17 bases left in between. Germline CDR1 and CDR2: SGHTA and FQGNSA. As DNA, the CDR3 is TGTGCCAGCAGCCCGAGACTAGGAAGATACTACGAGCAGTACTTC. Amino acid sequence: CASSPRLGRYYEQYF. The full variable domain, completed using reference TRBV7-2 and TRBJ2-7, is GAGVSQSPSNKVTEKGKDVELRCDPISGHTALYWYRQSLGQGLEFLIYFQGNSAPDKSGLPSDRFSAERTGGSVSTLTIQRTQQEDSAVYLCASSPRLGRYYEQYFGPGTRLTVT.

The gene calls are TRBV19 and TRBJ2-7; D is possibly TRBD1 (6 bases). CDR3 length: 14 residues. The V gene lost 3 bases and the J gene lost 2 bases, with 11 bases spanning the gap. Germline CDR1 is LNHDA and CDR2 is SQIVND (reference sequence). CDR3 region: CASSITGSTYEQYF. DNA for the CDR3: TGTGCCAGTAGTATCACAGGGTCCACCTACGAGCAGTACTTC.

CDR3 coding DNA: TGTGCCAGCAGCATCAATAGGGGGTGGGAAGCTTTCTTT. Protein sequence: CASSINRGWEAFF. V is TRBV7-2 and J is TRBJ1-1; tentative D call: TRBD1 (6 bases). This CDR3 is built from 13 residues. With 5 bases removed from V and 8 bases from J, the gap between germline ends came to 15 bases. CDR1 and CDR2 (germline): SGHTA, FQGNSA.

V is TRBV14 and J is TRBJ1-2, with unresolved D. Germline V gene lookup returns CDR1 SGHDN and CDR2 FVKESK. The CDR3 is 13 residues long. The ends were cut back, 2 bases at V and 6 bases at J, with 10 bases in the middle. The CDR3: CASSQLPGDGYTF. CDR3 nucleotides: TGTGCCAGCAGCCAACTTCCAGGAGATGGCTACACCTTC.

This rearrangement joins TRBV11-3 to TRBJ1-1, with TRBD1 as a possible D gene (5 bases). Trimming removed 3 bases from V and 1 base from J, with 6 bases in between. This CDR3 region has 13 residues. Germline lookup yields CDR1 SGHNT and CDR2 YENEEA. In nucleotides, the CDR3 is TGTGCCAGCAGCTTTGGGGGGAACACTGAAGCTTTCTTT. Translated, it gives CASSFGGNTEAFF. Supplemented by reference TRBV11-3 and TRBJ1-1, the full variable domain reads EAGVVQSPRYKIIEKKQPVAFWCNPISGHNTLYWYLQNLGQGPELLIRYENEEAVDDSQLPKDRFSAERLKGVDSTLKIQPAELGDSAVYLCASSFGGNTEAFFGQGTRLTVV.

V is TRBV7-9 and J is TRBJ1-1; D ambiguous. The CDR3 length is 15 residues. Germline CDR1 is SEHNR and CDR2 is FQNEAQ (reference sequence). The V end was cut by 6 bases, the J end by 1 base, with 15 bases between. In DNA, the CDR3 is TGTGCCAGCAGGGTTGGGGTCAAAAAGAACACTGAAGCTTTCTTT. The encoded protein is CASRVGVKKNTEAFF.

CDR3 region: CASSPFTAPGNVYPQHF. In DNA form, the CDR3 reads TGTGCCAGCAGCCCATTCACAGCGCCGGGAAATGTTTATCCCCAGCATTTT. This chain uses TRBV3-1 (or the pseudogene TRBV3-2) with TRBJ1-5; D call uncertain. The V and J ends lost 4 bases and 10 bases respectively, with 26 bases between them. This CDR3 is built from 17 residues. The V gene's germline CDR1 is LGHDT and CDR2 YNNKEL (reference sequence).

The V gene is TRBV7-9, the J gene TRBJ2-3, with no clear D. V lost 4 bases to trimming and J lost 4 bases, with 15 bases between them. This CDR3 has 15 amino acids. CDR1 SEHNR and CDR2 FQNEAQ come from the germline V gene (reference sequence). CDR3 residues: CASSYRMANSDTQYF. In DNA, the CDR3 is TGTGCCAGCAGCTATAGGATGGCCAACTCAGATACGCAGTATTTT. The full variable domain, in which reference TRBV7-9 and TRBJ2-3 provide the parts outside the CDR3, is DTGVSQNPRHKITKRGQNVTFRCDPISEHNRLYWYRQTLGQGPEFLTYFQNEAQLEKSRLLSDRFSAERPKGSFSTLEIQRTEQGDSAMYLCASSYRMANSDTQYFGPGTRLTVL.

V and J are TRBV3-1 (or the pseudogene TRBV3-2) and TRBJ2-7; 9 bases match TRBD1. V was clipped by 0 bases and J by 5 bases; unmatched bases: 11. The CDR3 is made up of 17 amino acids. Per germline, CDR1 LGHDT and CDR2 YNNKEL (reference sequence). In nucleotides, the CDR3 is TGTGCCAGCAGCCAAGATTGGAGGACAGGGGATCGTCACGAGCAGTACTTC. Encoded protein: CASSQDWRTGDRHEQYF.

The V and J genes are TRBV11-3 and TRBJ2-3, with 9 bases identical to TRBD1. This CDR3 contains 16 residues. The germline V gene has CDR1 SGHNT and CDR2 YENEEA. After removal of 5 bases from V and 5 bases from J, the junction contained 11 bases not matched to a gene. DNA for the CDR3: TGTGCCAGCAGCCTAGCCGGGACAGGGTGGGGAGATACGCAGTATTTT. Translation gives CASSLAGTGWGDTQYF.

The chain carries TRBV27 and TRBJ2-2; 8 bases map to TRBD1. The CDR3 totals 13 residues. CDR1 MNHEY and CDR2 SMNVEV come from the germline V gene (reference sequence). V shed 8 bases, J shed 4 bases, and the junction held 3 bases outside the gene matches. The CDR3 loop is CASGTGGTGELFF. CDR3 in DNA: TGTGCCAGCGGAACAGGGGGCACCGGGGAGCTGTTTTTT.

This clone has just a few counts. CDR3 in DNA: TGTGCCAGCAGCCCCACGGGAGGCAGGGTGAACACTGAAGCTTTCTTT. Amino acids: CASSPTGGRVNTEAFF. V is TRBV7-9 and J is TRBJ1-1; D possibly corresponds to TRBD1 (5 bases). V was cut by 5 bases and J by 0 bases, with 16 bases left in between. This CDR3 spans 16 amino acids. Germline V lookup: CDR1 SEHNR, CDR2 FQNEAQ (reference sequence).

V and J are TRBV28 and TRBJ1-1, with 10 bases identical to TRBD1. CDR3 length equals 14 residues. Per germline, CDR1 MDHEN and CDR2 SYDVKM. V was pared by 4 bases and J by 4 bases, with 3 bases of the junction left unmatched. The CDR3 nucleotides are TGTGCCAGCAGTTCGACAGGGGGCTTCACTGAAGCTTTCTTT. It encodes CASSSTGGFTEAFF.

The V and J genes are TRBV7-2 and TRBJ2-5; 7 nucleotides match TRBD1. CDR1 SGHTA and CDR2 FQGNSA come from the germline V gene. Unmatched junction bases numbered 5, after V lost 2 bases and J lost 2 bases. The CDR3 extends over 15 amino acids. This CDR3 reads CASSLQGQIQETQYF. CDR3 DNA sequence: TGTGCCAGCAGCTTACAGGGACAGATACAAGAGACCCAGTACTTC.